These 30 T cell receptor beta chains were sequenced from one sample in a study of CD8 T cells in ankylosing spondylitis. TCRdb redid the calling of the 5' RACE reads with MiXCR, one entry per CDR3 protein. The data contain approximately 240,000 distinct CDR3 sequences, 8% to 11% of them singletons. Sequencing used blood, either unsorted or a sorted T cell fraction (not recorded which). The source of these receptors is a male donor with ankylosing spondylitis or in good health (not recorded which).

Many counts were recorded for this clonotype. This chain uses TRBV20-1 with TRBJ1-1; weak D call: TRBD1 (5 bases). CDR3 length equals 14 residues. Germline V gene sequence: CDR1 DFQATT, CDR2 SNEGSKA (reference sequence). V lost 0 bases and J 0 bases, leaving 8 bases between the germline ends. Here the CDR3 reads CSARDAGLNTEAFF. CDR3 DNA: TGCAGTGCTAGAGATGCAGGGTTGAACACTGAAGCTTTCTTT.

The CDR3, as DNA: TGTGCCAGCAGCTTAGACTTCTACAATGAGCAGTTCTTC. Translated, it gives CASSLDFYNEQFF. The chain uses TRBV7-6 and TRBJ2-1; D is undetermined. The V gene's germline CDR1 is SGHVS and CDR2 FNYEAQ. This CDR3 contains 13 residues. Between the trimmed V and J ends, which lost 1 base and 3 bases, there was a span of 4 bases.

CDR3 region: CASSYQGPLNEQFF. CDR3 DNA sequence: TGTGCCAGCAGTTACCAAGGACCCCTTAATGAGCAGTTCTTC. The V call is TRBV6-5, the J call TRBJ2-1; D is uncertain. The ends were cut back, 2 bases at V and 7 bases at J, with 12 bases in the middle. This CDR3 has 14 amino acids. CDR1 and CDR2 (germline): MNHEY, SVGAGI.

This clonotype was counted at least ten times. The J gene is TRBJ1-1, the V gene TRBV20-1, with a tentative D call TRBD1 (6 bases). The CDR3 sequence is 12 residues long. CDR1 is DFQATT, CDR2 SNEGSKA, per germline (reference sequence). Trimming shortened V by 7 bases and J by 4 bases, and 13 bases separated the two germline ends. The CDR3 loop reads CSVGARVTEAFF. The CDR3 DNA is TGCAGTGTGGGGGCTAGGGTCACTGAAGCTTTCTTT.

This sequence joins TRBV18 and TRBJ1-1; D is ambiguous. Germline V gene data show CDR1 as KGHSH and CDR2 as LQKENI. This CDR3 contains 14 residues. The V end was cut by 6 bases, the J end by 3 bases, with 14 bases between. The CDR3 loop is CASSISPGDTEAFF. The CDR3 bases are TGTGCCAGCTCGATTAGCCCCGGGGACACTGAAGCTTTCTTT.

This clonotype was seen many times. The chain links TRBV2 to TRBJ2-7; the match to TRBD1 covers 10 bases. V shed 5 bases and J 2 bases; nucleotides not matched to a gene: 6. Germline lookup yields CDR1 SNHLY and CDR2 FYNNEI. The CDR3 runs to 15 residues. The CDR3 DNA is TGTGCCAGCAGTACTCCGGGACAGGGGCCCTACGAGCAGTACTTC. This encodes CASSTPGQGPYEQYF.

This clonotype showed up just once. This may arise from a read error, as a much more abundant clone is one base away. The V and J genes are TRBV6-1 and TRBJ1-5, with 7 bases lining up with TRBD1. CDR1 is MNHNS and CDR2 is SASEGT in the germline V gene. V was clipped by 8 bases and J by 3 bases; unmatched bases: 4. The CDR3 extends over 13 amino acids. The CDR3 region is CASWTGSNQPQHF. The CDR3 DNA sequence: TGTGCCAGCTGGACAGGTTCCAATCAGCCCCAGCATTTT.

This clonotype was picked up many times. This chain joins TRBV11-1 and TRBJ2-3; 12 bases agree with TRBD2. V was clipped by 5 bases and J by 1 base; unmatched bases: 16. Germline V gene sequence: CDR1 SGHAT, CDR2 FQDESV (reference sequence). CDR3 size: 20 residues. CDR3 nucleotide sequence: TGTGCCAGCAGCCCTCGACTAGCGGGAGACCCGCTTACTGGCACAGATACGCAGTATTTT. Its protein is CASSPRLAGDPLTGTDTQYF.

On this clonotype: This may be a read error, as it is one base from a much larger clone. This sequence joins TRBV10-3 and TRBJ2-5; a weak D match, TRBD1 (6 bases). The CDR3 runs 13 residues. The germline CDR1 and CDR2 sequences are ENHRY and SYGVKD. The CDR3 protein is CAIKQGLQEAQYF. CDR3 DNA sequence: TGTGCCATTAAGCAGGGGTTACAAGAGGCCCAGTACTTC.

Many counts were recorded for this clonotype. The chain uses TRBV28 and TRBJ1-3; a weak D match, TRBD1 (6 bases). Between the trimmed V and J ends, which lost 6 bases and 7 bases, there was a span of 13 bases. From germline, CDR1 is MDHEN and CDR2 SYDVKM. The CDR3 spans 13 residues. The DNA for the CDR3 is TGTGCCAGCAGGATACAGGGTTCGAACACCATATATTTT. Its protein is CASRIQGSNTIYF.

The sample holds many counts of this clonotype. The rearrangement uses TRBV29-1 and TRBJ1-1; D not resolved. V lost 4 bases to trimming and J lost 10 bases, with 16 bases between them. Germline lookup yields CDR1 SQVTM and CDR2 ANQGSEA. The CDR3 totals 12 residues. CDR3 in DNA: TGCAGCGTTGTGTCCCTGGTTTCTGGAGCTTTCTTT. Protein sequence: CSVVSLVSGAFF.

This clonotype was seen more than once but under ten times. This chain uses TRBV30 with TRBJ1-2; D uncertain. The CDR3 length is 13 residues. Germline V gene sequence: CDR1 GTSNPN, CDR2 SVGIG (reference sequence). The germline V and J ends were trimmed by 2 bases and 4 bases, with 11 bases remaining between them. The CDR3 region is CAWSPDPGYGYTF. The CDR3 DNA reads TGTGCCTGGAGTCCCGATCCGGGCTATGGCTACACCTTC.

This clonotype was picked up many times. The chain couples TRBV20-1 to TRBJ1-1; weak D call: TRBD1 (5 bases). The germline gives CDR1 DFQATT, CDR2 SNEGSKA (reference sequence). This CDR3 comprises 13 residues. V was pared by 2 bases and J by 1 base, with 8 bases between. The CDR3 coding sequence is TGCAGTGCTAGACAGGGAACGAACACTGAAGCTTTCTTT. Translating gives CSARQGTNTEAFF.

The J gene is TRBJ1-1, the V gene TRBV30; D is perhaps TRBD1 (6 bases). Germline V gives CDR1 GTSNPN, CDR2 SVGIG (reference sequence). The germline V and J ends were trimmed by 3 bases and 0 bases, with 17 bases remaining between them. This CDR3 has 16 residues. CDR3 nucleotides: TGTGCCTGGAGAAGAAGAACGGGGGGCATGAACACTGAAGCTTTCTTT. The encoded protein is CAWRRRTGGMNTEAFF. The full variable domain, in which reference TRBV30 and TRBJ1-1 provide the parts outside the CDR3, is SQTIHQWPATLVQPVGSPLSLECTVEGTSNPNLYWYRQAAGRGLQLLFYSVGIGQISSEVPQNLSASRPQDRQFILSSKKLLLSDSGFYLCAWRRRTGGMNTEAFFGQGTRLTVV.

This clonotype was seen repeatedly, ten times or more. The chain is built from TRBV12-3 or TRBV12-4 and TRBJ2-3; 11 bases fit TRBD2. The CDR3 contains 18 residues. V was clipped by 6 bases and J by 0 bases; unmatched bases: 11. Here the CDR3 DNA reads TGTGCCAGCAGCCTTGGACTAGCGGGCCTAGGGAGCACAGATACGCAGTATTTT. It specifies CASSLGLAGLGSTDTQYF.

CDR3 sequence (DNA): TGTGCCAGTAGTCTCAGGACAGCCTATGGCTACACCTTC. This codes for CASSLRTAYGYTF. V usage is TRBV19 and J usage is TRBJ1-2; possible D gene TRBD1, 6 bases. Trimming shortened V by 5 bases and J by 4 bases, and 11 bases separated the two germline ends. There are 13 residues in the CDR3. CDR1 and CDR2 (germline): LNHDA, SQIVND (reference sequence).

This clonotype was seen ten or more times. This chain joins TRBV18 and TRBJ2-5, with unresolved D. The CDR3 runs to 13 residues. The V gene lost 6 bases and the J gene lost 5 bases, with 13 bases spanning the gap. Per the germline V gene, CDR1 is KGHSH and CDR2 is LQKENI. This CDR3 is CASSRQDRETQYF. The CDR3, as DNA: TGTGCCAGCTCCAGACAAGATCGGGAGACCCAGTACTTC.

This clonotype was found many times. This chain joins TRBV5-1 and TRBJ2-5, with 9 bases fitting TRBD1. Germline loops: CDR1 SGHRS, CDR2 YFSETQ. The junction had 4 bases not matched to a gene; V was cut back by 0 bases and J by 4 bases. The CDR3 extends over 15 amino acids. The CDR3: CASSLGDRVPETQYF. The DNA of the CDR3 is TGCGCCAGCAGCTTGGGGGACAGGGTTCCAGAGACCCAGTACTTC. The full variable domain, its missing parts supplied by reference TRBV5-1 and TRBJ2-5, is KAGVTQTPRYLIKTRGQQVTLSCSPISGHRSVSWYQQTPGQGLQFLFEYFSETQRNKGNFPGRFSGRQFSNSRSEMNVSTLELGDSALYLCASSLGDRVPETQYFGPGTRLLVL.

This clonotype appeared many times. The chain is built from TRBV15 and TRBJ2-1, with 9 bases matching TRBD1. The V and J ends lost 5 bases and 4 bases, in that order; junction bases with no gene match: 6. CDR1 and CDR2 (germline): LNHNV, YYDKDF (reference sequence). CDR3 length: 15 residues. For the CDR3, the DNA is TGTGCCACCAGCGGGACCGGGACAGGGTACAATGAGCAGTTCTTC. This codes for CATSGTGTGYNEQFF. The full variable domain, with the rest looked up from reference TRBV15 and TRBJ2-1, is DAMVIQNPRYQVTQFGKPVTLSCSQTLNHNVMYWYQQKSSQAPKLLFHYYDKDFNNEADTPDNFQSRRPNTSFCFLDIRSPGLGDTAMYLCATSGTGTGYNEQFFGPGTRLTVL.

This clonotype was seen at least ten times. The CDR3 nucleotides read TGTGCCAGCAGAGACCCAGGGACTAGCGGATCCTACAATGAGCAGTTCTTC. The encoded protein is CASRDPGTSGSYNEQFF. The genes are TRBV12-3 or TRBV12-4 and TRBJ2-1, with 11 nucleotides matching TRBD2. J was trimmed by 1 base and V by 6 bases; bases with no gene match: 8. The CDR3 spans 17 residues.

This clonotype was seen repeatedly, ten times or more. The chain links TRBV6-5 to TRBJ2-1; D might be TRBD1 or TRBD2, each matching 5 bases. CDR3 size: 15 residues. V was cut by 1 base and J by 2 bases, with 9 bases left in between. The germline V gene has CDR1 MNHEY and CDR2 SVGAGI. In DNA form, the CDR3 reads TGTGCCAGCAGTTACTTGGGGGAGCCCTACAATGAGCAGTTCTTC. It encodes CASSYLGEPYNEQFF.

This clonotype was detected many times. This chain connects TRBV5-6 to TRBJ2-7; TRBD1 matches 9 bases. The germline CDR1 and CDR2 sequences are SGHDT and YYEEEE. J lost 5 bases, V lost 3 bases, and 6 bases had no gene match. CDR3 size: 14 residues. CDR3 protein: CASSSYTGGHEQYF. The CDR3 nucleotides read TGTGCCAGCAGCTCCTACACAGGGGGCCACGAGCAGTACTTC.

This clonotype occurred many times. V is TRBV3-1 and J is TRBJ1-6, with 7 bases aligning to TRBD1. V lost 5 bases, J lost 10 bases, and 8 bases stayed unmatched. Per germline, CDR1 LGHDT and CDR2 YNNKEL (reference sequence). This CDR3 has 14 amino acids. The CDR3 nucleotides are TGTGCCAGCAGCGAGACAGGGTCCGGGTCACCCCTCCACTTT. It specifies CASSETGSGSPLHF.

This clonotype has only a few counts. The genes are TRBV3-1 and TRBJ2-1; D is perhaps TRBD1 (5 bases). CDR3 length: 14 amino acids. The germline V and J ends were trimmed by 0 bases and 9 bases, with 12 bases remaining between them. Germline CDR1 LGHDT, CDR2 YNNKEL (reference sequence). The DNA of the CDR3 is TGTGCCAGCAGCCAAGATAGGGGAAACGGTGAGCAGTTCTTC. Residues: CASSQDRGNGEQFF.

At least ten counts were recorded for this clonotype. The chain combines TRBV25-1 with TRBJ1-2; perhaps TRBD1 as D (6 bases). Germline CDR1 MGHDK, CDR2 SYGVNS. Trimming shortened V by 7 bases and J by 8 bases, and 20 bases separated the two germline ends. This CDR3 has 14 amino acids. In DNA form, the CDR3 reads TGTGCCAGCACCTTCGCCGAAAGCAGGGGCGGCTACACCTTC. Translation gives CASTFAESRGGYTF.

This clonotype was counted ten times or more. The chain combines TRBV9 with TRBJ2-7, with 9 bases aligning to TRBD1. J was trimmed by 1 base and V by 3 bases; bases with no gene match: 8. Germline assignment: CDR1 SGDLS and CDR2 YYNGEE. The CDR3 contains 16 residues. The CDR3 region is CASSGRGGTGSYEQYF. The DNA of the CDR3 is TGTGCCAGCAGCGGAAGGGGCGGGACAGGGTCCTACGAGCAGTACTTC.

This clonotype occurred once. This may arise from a read error, as a much more abundant clone is one base away. V gene TRBV30 combines with J gene TRBJ2-3; D gene uncertain. Trimming left V 5 bases short and J 5 bases short, with 14 bases between. Germline V gene data show CDR1 as GTSNPN and CDR2 as SVGIG (reference sequence). The CDR3 runs 13 residues. In nucleotides, the CDR3 is TGTGCCTGGGGAAGACGGGCCATAGATACGCAGTATTTT. Translation gives CAWGRRAIDTQYF.

Many counts were recorded for this clonotype. This rearrangement joins TRBV7-9 to TRBJ2-1; 8 positions match TRBD2. Per the germline V gene, CDR1 is SEHNR and CDR2 is FQNEAQ (reference sequence). The CDR3 totals 16 residues. The ends lost 8 bases at V and 8 bases at J; junction bases unmatched: 17. CDR3 sequence reads: CASSRRGGLGWDEQFF. In nucleotides, the CDR3 is TGTGCCAGCTCCCGAAGGGGGGGACTAGGCTGGGATGAGCAGTTCTTC.

This clonotype was seen repeatedly, ten times or more. One end of the junction varies from germline; a read error may be responsible. The genes are TRBV15 and TRBJ2-1; D is ambiguous. The CDR3 totals 15 residues. Germline V gives CDR1 LNHNV, CDR2 YYDKDF (reference sequence). CDR3 region: CATSGEALSYNEQFF. The CDR3 DNA follows: TGTGCCACCAGCGGAGAGGCCCTCTCCTACAATGAGCAGTTCTTC.

This clonotype appeared many times. V is TRBV12-3 or TRBV12-4 and J is TRBJ2-2; 9 bases line up with TRBD1. Trimming took 5 bases from V and 11 from J; bases not matched to a gene: 9. The CDR3 covers 14 residues. The CDR3 nucleotides read TGTGCCAGCAGTGTGGGACAGGGTATTTCCGAGCTGTTTTTT. This sequence encodes CASSVGQGISELFF.